This T cell receptor (beta chain) came from a study of beta chain features in type 1 diabetes. Study-wide context: Comparable age, gender and cell yields were observed in patients relative to healthy donors.

The germline gives CDR1 SSHAT, CDR2 FNYEAQ (reference sequence). The CDR3 length is 15 residues. V lost 0 bases to trimming and J lost 0 bases; unmatched junction nucleotides: 0. All of the isolated RNA was reverse transcribed, so expressed TCRB transcripts were sequenced. Some clones are missing from TCRdb's copy, which holds only in-frame ones; the method was immunoSEQ multiplex PCR. Of a few hundred thousand clones listed, approximately 16% were seen once; the top ten hold 0.08% to 0.095%. With regard to this clone: Its target is unknown.

Study findings and constraints: Moderately but significantly shorter TCRB CDR3s were found in Type 1 diabetes patients in all four CD4+ subsets.

The receptor's source is a man aged 25 to 45 with type 1 diabetes. The source material was naive CD4+ T cells from blood. The V gene is TRBV7-7, the J gene TRBJ2-3, with 7 nucleotides matching TRBD1. CDR3 DNA: TGTGCCAGCAGCTTAGCGGGACAGAGCACAGATACGCAGTATTTT. As protein: CASSLAGQSTDTQYF.